This T cell receptor (beta chain) emerged from a study of blood T cell repertoires in COVID-19. Across the study: The United States, Italy and Spain were the sources of the acute and convalescent COVID-19 samples. PBMCs, B-cell-depleted T cells, or T cells provided the cDNA or gDNA that made up the material.

Germline CDR1 is LGHDT and CDR2 is YNNKEL (reference sequence). The CDR3 totals 13 residues. V lost 1 base and J 5 bases, leaving 8 bases between the germline ends. As processed by the authors: Amplification with reference gene primers provided the estimates of nucleated cell counts. Assay used: immunoSEQ multiplex PCR; TCRdb lists only in-frame clones, some missing. The D gene and trimming were derived from the DNA, and the V and J assignments and clone size from that table. This table holds roughly 93,000 clones, about 85% found once. Comment on this clone: This specimen includes other DNA sequences encoding the same CDR3.

Sequencing was carried out using peripheral blood. The V gene is TRBV3-1 (or the pseudogene TRBV3-2), the J gene TRBJ1-1; maybe TRBD1 (5 bases). This clonotype was sampled from a woman over 75 with acute or convalescent COVID-19. The CDR3 loop is CASSQGGGTEAFF. CDR3 nucleotide sequence: TGTGCCAGCAGCCAAGGGGGGGGGACTGAAGCTTTCTTT.